The 16 T cell receptor beta chains listed next were all sequenced from one sample in a study of T cells in Graves' hyperthyroidism and ophthalmopathy. RNA transcripts gave rise to amplified TCR beta CDR3 regions. When the TCR CDR3 underwent first-round RT-PCR, the HTBI primer set was used. MiXCR, run by TCRdb on the multiplex PCR reads, gives a single entry per CDR3 protein. Seen here are about 620,000 distinct CDR3 sequences, about a sixth observed once, and the top ten hold 3% to 4.5%. The material sequenced was blood. Receptors were obtained from a woman aged 25-40 years with Graves' hyperthyroidism.

This clonotype was counted between two and nine times. The chain joins TRBV4-3 to TRBJ2-7; perhaps TRBD1 as D (6 bases). This CDR3 is built from 16 residues. CDR1 and CDR2 (germline): LGHNA, YSLEER. V was shortened by 0 bases and J by 1 base, with 13 bases between the two germline ends. This chain's CDR3 is CASSQDRGTSSYEQYF. CDR3 in DNA: TGCGCCAGCAGCCAAGATAGAGGGACATCGTCCTACGAGCAGTACTTC.

CDR3 bases: TGTGCCAGCAGTTCCGGGACTCTTACAGATACGCAGTATTTT. Translated: CASSSGTLTDTQYF. The chain combines TRBV6-9 with TRBJ2-3; D is perhaps TRBD2 (6 bases). From germline, CDR1 is MNHGY and CDR2 SVAAGI. The CDR3 has 14 amino acids. V dropped 4 bases and J dropped 3 bases, with 11 bases sitting between them.

This clonotype occurred many times. The gene calls are TRBV11-3 and TRBJ1-1; tentatively, D is TRBD1 (6 bases). This CDR3 has 12 residues. Germline V gives CDR1 SGHNT, CDR2 YENEEA. V gave up 5 bases and J gave up 7 bases, with 11 bases separating them. As DNA, the CDR3 is TGTGCCAGCAGCCGGACAGAGGGTGAAGCTTTCTTT. It codes for CASSRTEGEAFF.

The chain joins TRBV28 to TRBJ1-4; D not resolved. Trimming took 2 bases from V and 0 from J, leaving 7 bases between them. Looked up from germline, CDR1 is MDHEN and CDR2 is SYDVKM. This CDR3 comprises 15 residues. The CDR3 nucleotides are TGTGCCAGCAGTTTACCCACAACAACTAATGAAAAACTGTTTTTT. It translates to CASSLPTTTNEKLFF.

This clonotype was seen many times. The chain employs TRBV30 and TRBJ1-4; maybe TRBD1 (5 bases). Trimming removed 4 bases at V and 10 bases at J, with 16 bases between. The V gene's germline CDR1 is GTSNPN and CDR2 SVGIG (reference sequence). This CDR3 has 13 residues. In nucleotides, the CDR3 is TGTGCCTGGACCCCCGGACCTGGGGGAAAACTGTTTTTT. It encodes CAWTPGPGGKLFF.

This clonotype has a count of ten or more. The V gene is TRBV28, the J gene TRBJ2-7; 11 nucleotides agree with TRBD2. There are 14 residues in the CDR3. CDR1 and CDR2 from the germline V gene are MDHEN and SYDVKM. The V and J ends lost 6 bases and 7 bases, in that order; junction bases with no gene match: 8. The CDR3 sequence is CASSLLAGVEEQYF. The CDR3 coding sequence is TGTGCCAGCAGCTTACTAGCGGGAGTAGAGGAGCAGTACTTC.

This chain connects TRBV29-1 to TRBJ2-5; no reliable D call. The germline CDR1 and CDR2 sequences are SQVTM and ANQGSEA. Trimming took 5 bases from V and 2 from J, leaving 9 bases between them. The CDR3 consists of 12 residues. CDR3 amino acids: CSVPPDQETQYF. The CDR3, as DNA: TGCAGCGTTCCCCCGGATCAAGAGACCCAGTACTTC.

The chain employs TRBV30 and TRBJ2-7, with D unclear. V gave up 0 bases and J gave up 2 bases, with 8 bases separating them. This CDR3 region has 13 residues. Per the germline V gene, CDR1 is GTSNPN and CDR2 is SVGIG (reference sequence). The CDR3 nucleotides are TGTGCCTGGAGTGTCGGTGGAGCCTACGAGCAGTACTTC. Its translation is CAWSVGGAYEQYF.

This clonotype was counted only a few times. This rearrangement joins TRBV6-2 or TRBV6-3 to TRBJ1-5; tentative D call: TRBD1 (5 bases). The CDR3 runs 14 residues. From germline, CDR1 is MNHEY and CDR2 SVGEGT. V gave up 6 bases and J gave up 0 bases, with 9 bases separating them. CDR3 sequence (DNA): TGTGCCAGCAGCTGGGGGAATAGCAATCAGCCCCAGCATTTT. Translation gives CASSWGNSNQPQHF.

V usage is TRBV7-2 and J usage is TRBJ2-2; D unresolved. This CDR3 contains 17 residues. Trimming removed 5 bases at V and 4 bases at J, with 20 bases between. The germline V gene encodes CDR1 SGHTA and CDR2 FQGNSA. Written as DNA, the CDR3 is TGTGCCAGCAGCCCCCCCTTGATAGCCGGAAGCACCGGGGAGCTGTTTTTT. It is translated as CASSPPLIAGSTGELFF.

This clonotype came up many times. This chain connects TRBV13 to TRBJ2-5, with D possibly being TRBD2 (6 bases). V lost 3 bases and J 5 bases, leaving 13 bases between the germline ends. In germline, CDR1 is PRHDT, CDR2 FYEKMQ (reference sequence). This CDR3 comprises 14 residues. The CDR3 DNA sequence: TGTGCCAGCAGCTTCACGTCCGGAGGGGAGACCCAGTACTTC. It is translated as CASSFTSGGETQYF.

This clonotype has a count of ten or more. CDR3 DNA sequence: TGCAGTGCCAAGGGACAGGGGGATGCCGGGGAGCTGTTTTTT. Amino acids: CSAKGQGDAGELFF. The V and J genes are TRBV20-1 and TRBJ2-2; 11 nucleotides line up with TRBD1. Germline V gene sequence: CDR1 DFQATT, CDR2 SNEGSKA (reference sequence). This CDR3 spans 14 amino acids. V shed 6 bases, J shed 6 bases, and the junction held 6 bases outside the gene matches.

V gene TRBV6-2 or TRBV6-3 combines with J gene TRBJ2-1, with 7 bases aligning to TRBD1. Germline CDR1 is MNHEY and CDR2 is SVGEGT. The CDR3 has 11 amino acids. V trimming: 8 bases; J trimming: 15 bases; junction bases outside the gene matches: 10. The DNA for the CDR3 is TGTGCCAGCCGCGACGGGACAGAACGGTTCTTC. Protein: CASRDGTERFF.

The chain links TRBV7-9 to TRBJ1-3; possible D gene TRBD1, 5 bases. From germline, CDR1 is SEHNR and CDR2 FQNEAQ (reference sequence). This CDR3 region has 17 residues. Trimming took 5 bases from V and 0 from J, leaving 17 bases between them. CDR3 residues: CASSPPGPSGSGNTIYF. The CDR3, as DNA: TGTGCCAGCAGCCCACCGGGACCCTCGGGCTCTGGAAACACCATATATTTT.

This clonotype was seen a few times. The chain employs TRBV10-3 and TRBJ2-1; 11 bases agree with TRBD2. V lost 4 bases and J lost 8; bases outside the gene matches: 7. The CDR3 has 15 residues. The germline V gene encodes CDR1 ENHRY and CDR2 SYGVKD. The CDR3 region has the DNA TGTGCCATCAGTGGGATGACTAGCGGGAAGGATGAGCAGTTCTTC. Translation: CAISGMTSGKDEQFF.

This clonotype was seen ten or more times. This CDR3 reads CASSSQSSGRADTQYF. The CDR3 bases are TGTGCCAGCAGCTCCCAGTCTAGCGGGAGGGCAGATACGCAGTATTTT. V usage is TRBV7-3 and J usage is TRBJ2-3; the match to TRBD2 covers 12 bases. The CDR3 length is 16 residues. The germline V gene has CDR1 SGHTA and CDR2 FQGTGA. V gave up 4 bases and J gave up 4 bases; unmatched junction bases: 6.